This record looks at one T cell receptor (beta chain) sequence and its context. Its antigen remains undetermined. The library relied on the immunoSEQ multiplex PCR assay. The multiplex PCR relied on a mix of 60 forward primers for TCR Vbeta segments and 13 reverse primers for TCR Jbeta segments. A multiplex PCR assay on genomic DNA amplified the CDR3 region of rearranged TCR beta genes. The amplified TCR beta libraries were sequenced on the Illumina HiSeq System as 87-base-pair reads. On the study's bioinformatics: A later analysis tallied roughly 80 million unique TCR beta chains across the 650 to 750 repertoires, and around 12 million of those chains were shared by two or more donors. A nearest-neighbor algorithm error-corrected the raw reads and collapsed the reads into unique sequences, merging closely related sequences to remove PCR and sequencing errors. V, D and J gene segments were assigned by aligning CDR3 sequences to IMGT reference sequences. Each retained sequence needed at least a six-nucleotide match to both a V gene segment and a J gene segment. A rearrangement was called productive if the CDR3 had no stop codons and remained in frame with V and J, and every other rearrangement was called non-productive. CDR3 was defined according to IMGT convention as the region running from the second conserved V-encoded cysteine to the conserved J-encoded phenylalanine. In an earlier analysis of some 550 of the donors, sequences lacking an unambiguous match to a single V gene segment were excluded. In an earlier analysis of 587 of the donors, V segments were called functional above 56.7% productive rearrangements and were called segregating when the between-donor standard deviation exceeded 5%. To diagnose cytomegalovirus status from the catalog of TCR beta chain sequences, a statistical classification framework was built. A later analysis assigned V and J genes by comparing TCR nucleotide sequences with IMGT/GENE-DB human TR gene sequences. A later analysis assigned CDR3 sequences and most-parsimonious VDJ recombination scenarios with the TCRdist pipeline. In a later analysis, each TCR beta chain was defined by its CDR3 amino acid sequence together with its V-gene family, and reads without a unique V-gene family were excluded. As a way to deal with suspected cross-contamination and a sequencing artifact, a later analysis dropped roughly 620 nucleotide sequences that were highly shared and had low generation probability. In a later analysis, a clonal expansion index was calculated for each public chain from normalized within-repertoire ranks of inferred template counts. In a later analysis, generation probabilities were computed using a VDJ recombination model fitted to out-of-frame rearrangements, and the results were checked against IGoR. A later analysis scored TCR-TCR, TCR-HLA and TCR-CMV co-occurrence with hypergeometric tests, applying a repertoire-size bias correction to TCR pairs. False discovery rates were estimated in a later analysis by permuting HLA or CMV assignments 20 times. In a later analysis, co-occurring TCRs were grouped with DBSCAN, and TCRdist sequence similarity was added when clustering was performed within HLA-allele-positive subsets. For co-occurrence clustering, repertoires with fewer than 30,000 or more than 120,000 public chains were excluded, along with five repertoires with anomalous nucleotide sharing. Not all clones reach the TCRdb copy of this immuneACCESS table, which keeps in-frame sequences only. Checked studies attribute under half of the gap to unresolved V genes and leave the rest unexplained. D and trimming were read from the DNA, whereas the V and J calls and clone size are those reported in that table. The record for this sample contains about 130,000 clones. The ten largest make up about 2.2% of the sample.

These data originate in a study of cytomegalovirus exposure and HLA in healthy donors (dated by TCRdb to between 2016 and 2019). Study-wide context: An earlier analysis of roughly 630 of the donors reported more than 250 Gb of sequence data and around 110 million unique TCR beta sequences from about 179 million T cells. Four to six DR-DQ haplotypes were handled as single units for association and clustering, since linkage in the cohort was strong. A later genetic analysis used genome-wide SNP genotypes for about three fifths of the 666 donors, treating that subset as a discovery cohort. The genetic ancestry cluster associated with self-reported Caucasian donors included about 81% of the 398 genotyped donors. Rather than using new phenotypic data, the later analysis identified candidate immune exposures from TCR beta sequences and from how often those sequences occurred across donors. To decide whether each TCR beta V gene segment behaved as functional or pseudogenic, an earlier analysis of 587 of the donors relied on high-throughput TCR beta sequencing. A later analysis re-analyzed previously published TCR beta repertoires from 600 to 850 donors and added high-resolution HLA genotyping to study TCR occurrence patterns. Among several hundred genotyped donors of the cohort, an average of around 220,000 unique TCR beta nucleotide sequences was sequenced per donor, of which about 20% were non-productive. Using immunosequencing, the study profiled T cell repertoires from roughly 650 subjects and related those repertoires to cytomegalovirus serostatus. All discovery cohort repertoires had been generated on a single sequencing platform. Typing coverage differed by locus: A, B, C, DRB1 and DQB1 were typed in roughly 620-640 donors, DQA1 in about 560, DPA1 in roughly 590, and DPB1 in approximately 450. The aim of the study was to test whether cataloging public T cell receptors could identify signatures of past pathogen exposure. An early release that covered roughly 600 HLA-typed donors contained about 300 gigabases of sequencing data and about 93 million unique TCR sequences. In addition to the first cohort of 666 subjects, a separate validation cohort of 120 different subjects was used. Both class I and class II loci were covered by HLA typing, at four-digit resolution. Donor age, sex, ethnicity and CMV serostatus were compiled alongside the repertoire data. The study combined high-throughput TCR immunosequencing, statistical association of individual TCRs with disease status, and machine learning to predict cytomegalovirus infection status. What the research found in general, with its limitations: Several of the top co-occurrence clusters appeared to be linked to parvovirus B19, influenza, CMV and Epstein-Barr virus, according to a later analysis. The only immune exposure information available for the cohort was CMV serostatus. Most CMV-associated TCR beta chains appeared to be HLA-restricted in a later analysis, and the HLA associations seemed to be driven largely by CMV exposure. Because some donors lacked HLA typing at each locus, the association tests relied only on the typed subset. The authors suggested that the approach could potentially be extended to other disease states and immunological phenotypes. Because the 87-base-pair reads could not distinguish some IMGT-functional V segments, including TRBV6-2 and TRBV6-3, those segments were excluded. In this cohort, only TCR beta chains were sequenced, and detectable features were limited by the absence of alpha or paired-chain data. The study gave a list of under 200 TCR beta chains associated with cytomegalovirus. The earlier analysis of approximately 590 of the donors excluded some 15 rarely observed V segments, including chromosome 9 orphons, because counts were too low. At a false discovery rate of 0.05, a later analysis linked about 16,000 TCR beta sequences to specific HLA alleles. An earlier analysis of 450 to 750 of the donors showed that most TCR beta V segments appeared in productive rearrangements either about 90% or about 30% of the time, which broadly matched IMGT annotations. In a later analysis, the rate of TCR association differed among HLA loci, with DRB1 alleles having the most associated TCRs and HLA-C alleles having the fewest. A few of the identified cytomegalovirus-associated TCR beta chains were confirmed in vitro to be specific for cytomegalovirus antigens. Correlated functional status among segregating V segments might reflect linkage disequilibrium, but an unknown experimental factor could not be ruled out. The presence/absence analyses assumed that sequencing depth was roughly uniform across donors, and that assumption may not be true. In a later genetic analysis, fewer N-insertions in productive TCRs were reported among donors in an Asian-associated ancestry cluster than the 666-donor mean. While some public TCRs were present in many individuals, most TCR sequences turned up only very rarely across donors. Cytomegalovirus status was reported to be diagnosed by the classifier with high specificity and sensitivity in both the original and validation cohorts. Strong co-occurrence of HLA alleles, especially DR and DQ, made assigning TCR associations to individual alleles difficult. A further reported finding was that TCR beta sequences accurately predicted the HLA-A and HLA-B alleles for most subjects in the first cohort. A cluster of highly shared sequence variants was judged likely to be a technical artifact of the sequencing pipeline. A later analysis found that HLA-associated TCR beta chains were more clonally expanded and had lower generation probabilities than equally common non-associated chains. A later genetic analysis associated a missense DCLRE1C variant with V-gene and J-gene trimming of TCR beta chains, and an independent cohort replicated the association.

The cohort comprised around 690 healthy bone marrow donors. Cohort members were all nominally healthy when sampled, although unrecorded immune exposures were likely present. The donor was CMV seronegative and was included in the group of a few hundred seronegative cohort members. A peripheral blood sample was collected from each donor, and TCR beta sequencing was performed on peripheral blood mononuclear cells. The Qiagen DNeasy Blood Extraction Kit was used to extract genomic DNA from the blood cell samples. The CDR3 holds 15 amino acids from the cysteine to the phenylalanine. Only the CDR3 DNA stays, 45 bases, in frame from base 1. Between the V and J ends, shortened by 7 bases and 4 bases respectively, the junction contains 20 bases. CDR1 SGHTA and CDR2 FQGNSA are derived from the germline V gene.

This receptor chain uses TRBV7-2 and TRBJ2-7, and the D gene may be TRBD1, 9 bases matching. The TCR originated in a man in his forties in good health and CMV-seronegative. Sequencing used PBMCs. The CDR3 has the sequence CASTVRGGQGYEQYF. The DNA is as follows: TGTGCCAGCACCGTCCGGGGGGGACAGGGATACGAGCAGTACTTC.